This T cell receptor (beta chain) originates from a study of cytomegalovirus exposure and HLA in healthy donors listed by TCRdb under 2017. Concerning the study at large: An earlier analysis of roughly 610 of the donors reported 276 Gb of sequence data and 95 million to 130 million unique TCR beta sequences obtained from about 200 million T cells. An early release that covered some 640 HLA-typed donors contained approximately 300 gigabases of sequencing data and some 87 million unique TCR sequences. The study aimed to test whether signatures of past pathogen exposure could be identified by cataloging public T cell receptors. Across some 400 genotyped donors of the cohort, an average of roughly 250,000 unique TCR beta nucleotide sequences per donor were sequenced, and around 19% of those sequences were non-productive. Among the roughly 370 genotyped donors, roughly 80% belonged to the genetic ancestry cluster associated with self-reported Caucasian donors. Donor age, sex, ethnicity and CMV serostatus were compiled together with the repertoire data. Typing coverage differed by locus: A, B, C, DRB1 and DQB1 were typed in roughly 620-640 donors, DQA1 in 522, DPA1 in some 570, and DPB1 in roughly 450. Both class I and class II loci were covered by HLA typing, at four-digit resolution. A later genetic analysis used genome-wide SNP genotypes for about 55% of the 666 donors, treating that subset as a discovery cohort. An earlier analysis of several hundred of the donors applied high-throughput TCR beta sequencing to assess whether each TCR beta V gene segment acted as functional or pseudogenic. In the later analysis, no new phenotypic data were used to find candidate immune exposures; instead, reliance was placed on TCR beta sequences and their occurrence across donors. Four or five DR-DQ haplotypes were handled as single units for association and clustering because linkage in the cohort was strong. The study combined high-throughput TCR immunosequencing, statistical association of individual TCRs with disease status, and machine learning to predict cytomegalovirus infection status. To study patterns of TCR occurrence, a later analysis re-analyzed previously published TCR beta repertoires from around 660 donors and added high-resolution HLA genotyping. A separate validation cohort of 100 to 150 different subjects was used in addition to the roughly 670-subject first cohort. Using immunosequencing, the study profiled T cell repertoires from about 610 subjects and related those repertoires to cytomegalovirus serostatus. Every discovery cohort repertoire had been produced on one sequencing platform.

Broad study findings and their caveats: In both the original and validation cohorts, the classifier was reported to diagnose cytomegalovirus status with high specificity and sensitivity. The only immune exposure information available for the cohort was CMV serostatus. In this cohort, only TCR beta chains were sequenced, and detectable features were limited by the absence of alpha or paired-chain data. Across donors, most TCR sequences were observed very rarely, whereas some public TCRs were present in many individuals. A further reported finding was that TCR beta sequences accurately predicted the HLA-A and HLA-B alleles for most subjects in the first cohort. In a later analysis, several top co-occurrence clusters were reported to appear linked to parvovirus B19, influenza, CMV and Epstein-Barr virus. When HLA alleles, especially DR and DQ, strongly co-occurred, attributing TCR associations to individual alleles was difficult. V-gene and J-gene trimming of TCR beta chains was associated with a missense DCLRE1C variant in a later genetic analysis, and the association was replicated in an independent cohort. According to the authors, the approach could potentially be generalized to other disease states and immunological phenotypes. Compared with equally common non-associated chains, HLA-associated TCR beta chains in a later analysis were more clonally expanded and had lower generation probabilities. A later genetic analysis reported fewer N-insertions in productive TCRs among donors in an Asian-associated ancestry cluster than the approximately 670-donor mean. Correlated functional status among segregating V segments might reflect linkage disequilibrium, but an unknown experimental factor could not be ruled out. Most CMV-associated TCR beta chains appeared to be HLA-restricted in a later analysis, and the HLA associations seemed to be driven largely by CMV exposure. In an earlier analysis of about 550 of the donors, most TCR beta V segments were observed in productive rearrangements about 87% or about 30% of the time, broadly matching IMGT annotations. Roughly 17 rarely observed V segments, including chromosome 9 orphons, were excluded from the earlier analysis of almost 600 of the donors because counts were too low. Some IMGT-functional V segments, including TRBV6-2 and TRBV6-3, could not be told apart with the 87-base-pair reads, so those segments were excluded. In a later analysis, around 17,000 TCR beta sequences were associated with specific HLA alleles at a false discovery rate of 0.05. Sequencing depth was assumed to be roughly uniform across donors in the presence/absence analyses, though that assumption may not hold. In vitro tests confirmed that a few of the cytomegalovirus-associated TCR beta chains recognize cytomegalovirus antigens. The sequencing pipeline was judged likely to have produced a cluster of highly shared sequence variants as a technical artifact. In a later analysis, TCR association rates were found to vary across HLA loci, with the most associated TCRs seen for DRB1 alleles and the fewest for HLA-C alleles. Because HLA typing was unavailable for some donors at each locus, only the typed subset was used in association tests. A total of roughly 160 TCR beta chains were listed by the study as associated with cytomegalovirus.

The cohort was made up of about 670 healthy bone marrow donors. At the time of sampling, every cohort member was nominally healthy, though immune exposures that went unrecorded were likely present. The donor was CMV seronegative and was included in the group of around 320 seronegative cohort members. A peripheral blood sample was collected from each donor, and TCR beta sequencing was performed on peripheral blood mononuclear cells. The Qiagen DNeasy Blood Extraction Kit was used to extract genomic DNA from the blood cell samples. Concerning this clone: Its antigen remains undetermined. Base qualities are missing; no much larger clone stands one base away.

CDR1 and CDR2 are drawn from the germline V gene (reference sequence): LNHDA, SQIVND. The CDR3 starts with the cysteine, ends with the phenylalanine, and has 11 residues. The only DNA kept is the CDR3, 33 bases in frame from the first base. Relative to germline, V is 9 bases shorter and J is 9 bases shorter, with 14 bases between their ends. Libraries were built with the immunoSEQ multiplex PCR assay. For the multiplex PCR, a mixture combining 60 forward primers for TCR Vbeta segments and 13 reverse primers for TCR Jbeta segments was used. The CDR3 region of rearranged TCR beta genes was amplified from genomic DNA by a multiplex PCR assay. The Illumina HiSeq System was used to sequence the amplified TCR beta libraries as 87-base-pair reads. Regarding the original processing steps: A later analysis counted about 80 million unique TCR beta chains across the 550 to 750 repertoires, and roughly 9.9 million of these chains were shared by at least two donors. A nearest-neighbor algorithm error-corrected the raw reads and collapsed the reads into unique sequences, merging closely related sequences to remove PCR and sequencing errors. V, D and J gene segments were assigned by aligning CDR3 sequences to IMGT reference sequences. Each retained sequence needed at least a six-nucleotide match to both a V gene segment and a J gene segment. A rearrangement counted as productive if the CDR3 had no stop codons and remained in frame with V and J, and every other rearrangement counted as non-productive. CDR3 was defined by IMGT convention, running from the second conserved V-encoded cysteine to the conserved J-encoded phenylalanine. The earlier analysis of 450 to 750 of the donors excluded any sequence lacking an unambiguous match to a single V gene segment. An earlier analysis of a few hundred of the donors called V segments functional above 56.7% productive rearrangements and segregating when the between-donor standard deviation exceeded 5%. A statistical classification framework was built to diagnose cytomegalovirus status from the catalog of TCR beta chain sequences. A later analysis assigned V and J genes by comparing TCR nucleotide sequences with IMGT/GENE-DB human TR gene sequences. A later analysis assigned CDR3 sequences and most-parsimonious VDJ recombination scenarios with the TCRdist pipeline. In a later analysis, each TCR beta chain was defined by its CDR3 amino acid sequence together with its V-gene family, and reads without a unique V-gene family were excluded. To address suspected cross-contamination and a sequencing artifact, a later analysis removed around 590 highly shared, low-generation-probability nucleotide sequences. A later analysis calculated a clonal expansion index for each public chain from normalized within-repertoire ranks of inferred template counts. A later analysis computed generation probabilities with a VDJ recombination model fitted to out-of-frame rearrangements, and checked the results against IGoR. A later analysis scored TCR-TCR, TCR-HLA and TCR-CMV co-occurrence with hypergeometric tests, applying a repertoire-size bias correction to TCR pairs. To estimate false discovery rates, a later analysis permuted the HLA or CMV assignments 20 times. A later analysis grouped co-occurring TCRs with DBSCAN, adding TCRdist sequence similarity when clustering within HLA-allele-positive subsets. Repertoires with fewer than 30,000 or more than 120,000 public chains, plus five repertoires with anomalous nucleotide sharing, were excluded from co-occurrence clustering. Entries here come from immuneACCESS through TCRdb and include only in-frame sequences with V and J called. Some clones fail to appear in such tables; in the studies checked, an unresolved V gene covers under half of the shortfall, and the cause of the remainder is unknown. V, J and clone size reflect that table, while D and trimming were determined from the DNA. The sample has roughly 100,000 clones on record, more than 60% of them singletons. The top ten clones comprise approximately 3.6% of the sample.

Material for sequencing was PBMCs. The receptor was isolated from a man aged 55 to 70 in good health and CMV-seronegative. Recombination joined TRBV19 with TRBJ1-1; a tentative D call is TRBD1 (6 bases match). The nucleotide sequence reads as follows: TGTGCCAGCGTTGGGACAATTAAAGCTTTCTTT. Its translation reads: CASVGTIKAFF.